Shown below are 30 T cell receptor beta chains from a single sample sequenced in a study of blood T cell repertoires in COVID-19. Produced via immunoSEQ multiplex PCR; TCRdb's table is partial and in-frame only. The sample carries fewer than 200,000 clones, approximately 82% recorded once. Sequenced material: PBMCs or T cells enriched from blood (not recorded which). Receptors were obtained from a woman aged 45-65 years in a cohort exposed to, infected with or recovered from COVID-19 (not recorded which).

The V and J genes are TRBV29-1 and TRBJ2-1, with D perhaps matching TRBD1 (6 bases). The germline CDR1 and CDR2 sequences are SQVTM and ANQGSEA. The germline V and J ends were trimmed by 8 bases and 6 bases, with 14 bases remaining between them. CDR3 length: 12 amino acids. CDR3 sequence reads: CSIEVTGNEQFF. The CDR3 DNA follows: TGCAGCATCGAGGTGACAGGCAATGAGCAGTTCTTC.

This clone showed up just a few times. V is TRBV9 and J is TRBJ2-1; the match to TRBD2 covers 8 bases. J lost 7 bases, V lost 0 bases, and 6 bases had no gene match. This CDR3 is built from 15 residues. CDR1 is SGDLS, CDR2 YYNGEE, per germline. The CDR3 protein is CASSVGPSGSNEQFF. The CDR3 DNA reads TGTGCCAGCAGCGTAGGTCCCAGCGGGAGTAATGAGCAGTTCTTC.

The chain joins TRBV28 to TRBJ1-2, with 12 nucleotides matching TRBD1. Germline CDR1 is MDHEN and CDR2 is SYDVKM. V dropped 5 bases and J dropped 8; count of bases not matched to a gene: 9. The CDR3 covers 15 residues. DNA of the CDR3: TGTGCCAGCAGTACCGGGACAGGGGGCACTAGGGGCTACACCTTC. Translation gives CASSTGTGGTRGYTF.

CDR3 sequence (DNA): TGTGCCAGTAGTATAGGAACGGTGAACACTGAAGCTTTCTTT. Its translation is CASSIGTVNTEAFF. The genes are TRBV19 and TRBJ1-1, with D uncertain. The CDR3 sequence is 14 residues long. Trimming took 1 base from V and 0 from J, leaving 6 bases between them. CDR1 LNHDA and CDR2 SQIVND come from the germline V gene (reference sequence).

The V and J genes are TRBV2 and TRBJ1-6, with TRBD1 matching over 10 bases. There are 15 residues in the CDR3. Germline assignment: CDR1 SNHLY and CDR2 FYNNEI. After removal of 7 bases from V and 8 bases from J, the junction contained 8 bases not matched to a gene. DNA of the CDR3: TGTGCCAGCACTTTTACCGGGACAGGGGATTCACCCCTCCACTTT. Amino acids: CASTFTGTGDSPLHF.

The V and J genes are TRBV6-2 or TRBV6-3 and TRBJ2-2; no clear D gene. This CDR3 comprises 12 residues. The V end lost 6 bases, the J end lost 8 bases, and 10 bases lay between the germline ends. The germline V gene has CDR1 MNHEY and CDR2 SVGEGT. CDR3 amino acids: CASSATRGELFF. CDR3 DNA: TGTGCCAGCAGCGCTACGCGAGGGGAGCTGTTTTTT.

The V and J genes are TRBV25-1 and TRBJ1-5; D gene unclear. In germline, CDR1 is MGHDK, CDR2 SYGVNS. The CDR3 contains 12 residues. V gave up 10 bases and J gave up 6 bases, with 13 bases separating them. DNA for the CDR3: TGTGCCATCTGCGACGAGGGTCAGCCCCAGCATTTT. Translated: CAICDEGQPQHF. The full variable domain, with the rest looked up from reference TRBV25-1 and TRBJ1-5, is EADIYQTPRYLVIGTGKKITLECSQTMGHDKMYWYQQDPGMELHLIHYSYGVNSTEKGDLSSESTVSRIRTEHFPLTLESARPSHTSQYLCAICDEGQPQHFGDGTRLSIL.

The V and J genes are TRBV28 and TRBJ1-2; tentative D call: TRBD1 (6 bases). This CDR3 comprises 14 residues. Trimming stripped 1 base from V and 0 bases from J, with 6 bases between. Per germline, CDR1 MDHEN and CDR2 SYDVKM. The CDR3 spells CASSLSGANYGYTF. The CDR3 DNA is TGTGCCAGCAGTTTATCAGGGGCTAACTATGGCTACACCTTC.

V and J are TRBV19 and TRBJ2-7; a possible D gene is TRBD1 (6 bases). This CDR3 is built from 15 residues. The V end was cut by 5 bases, the J end by 1 base, with 15 bases between. Germline-derived CDR1 and CDR2 are LNHDA and SQIVND (reference sequence). This chain's CDR3 is CASSQQGTISYEQYF. CDR3 in DNA: TGTGCCAGTAGTCAACAGGGTACAATATCCTACGAGCAGTACTTC.

The J gene is TRBJ2-1, the V gene TRBV3-1 (or the pseudogene TRBV3-2); D possibly corresponds to TRBD2 (5 bases). Looked up from germline, CDR1 is LGHDT and CDR2 is YNNKEL (reference sequence). The CDR3 sequence is 14 residues long. The germline V and J ends were trimmed by 1 base and 7 bases, with 11 bases remaining between them. The CDR3 DNA sequence: TGTGCCAGCAGCCAAGGTCAAACGGGGAATGAGCAGTTCTTC. Protein sequence: CASSQGQTGNEQFF.

The J gene is TRBJ2-7, the V gene TRBV11-3, with D maybe TRBD2 (6 bases). CDR1 and CDR2 from the germline V gene are SGHNT and YENEEA. The ends were cut back, 3 bases at V and 3 bases at J, with 12 bases in the middle. The CDR3 spans 14 residues. CDR3 bases: TGTGCCAGCAGCTTCCGCGGGACTGGCTACGAGCAGTACTTC. Translation gives CASSFRGTGYEQYF.

To note about this clone: This same CDR3 is encoded by further DNA sequences in the sample. This sequence joins TRBV18 and TRBJ1-3; the D gene is possibly TRBD1 (5 bases). V was pared by 3 bases and J by 7 bases, with 7 bases between. Germline V gene lookup returns CDR1 KGHSH and CDR2 LQKENI. This CDR3 has 12 amino acids. CDR3 coding DNA: TGTGCCAGCTCACCGGAGGGGAACACCATATATTTT. Its translation: CASSPEGNTIYF.

The chain combines TRBV5-1 with TRBJ1-1; 7 bases line up with TRBD1. With 4 bases clipped from V and 1 base from J, the junction kept 7 bases outside the gene matches. CDR1 and CDR2 from the germline V gene are SGHRS and YFSETQ. The CDR3 sequence is 15 residues long. CDR3 in amino acids: CASSPHRGPNTEAFF. CDR3 nucleotide sequence: TGCGCCAGCAGCCCCCACAGGGGTCCGAACACTGAAGCTTTCTTT.

The gene calls are TRBV5-1 and TRBJ2-3; no firm D call. The V and J ends lost 0 bases and 0 bases respectively, with 8 bases between them. Germline V gene lookup returns CDR1 SGHRS and CDR2 YFSETQ. The CDR3 has 15 residues. The CDR3 nucleotides read TGCGCCAGCAGCTTGGACAGCCCAAGCACAGATACGCAGTATTTT. This codes for CASSLDSPSTDTQYF.

The V and J genes are TRBV27 and TRBJ2-7; 13 bases match TRBD2. Trimming removed 3 bases from V and 2 bases from J; junction bases left unmatched: 4. Germline V CDR1 and CDR2: MNHEY, SMNVEV (reference sequence). The CDR3 runs 16 residues. The CDR3 DNA follows: TGTGCCAGCAGTTTGGGTGGGACTAGCGGGGCCTACGAGCAGTACTTC. This sequence encodes CASSLGGTSGAYEQYF.

The gene calls are TRBV5-1 and TRBJ1-6; D is unclear. This CDR3 is 14 amino acids long. The V and J ends lost 0 bases and 10 bases respectively, with 11 bases between them. CDR1 is SGHRS, CDR2 YFSETQ, per germline. The CDR3 region has the DNA TGCGCCAGCAGCTTGGGTGAGGGCTACTCACCCCTCCACTTT. Its translation: CASSLGEGYSPLHF.

This clone has only a few counts. Mismatch with germline at one junction end may stem from a read error. CDR3 DNA sequence: TGTGCTAGCAGCTTAACCCTTACAAGGGGCGCTGGGGCCAACGTCCTGACTTTC. Amino acids: CASSLTLTRGAGANVLTF. The rearrangement uses TRBV7-7 and TRBJ2-6; possible D gene TRBD1, 5 bases. Germline loops: CDR1 SSHAT, CDR2 FNYEAQ (reference sequence). The CDR3 is made up of 18 amino acids.

V usage is TRBV28 and J usage is TRBJ2-1; possible D gene TRBD1, 6 bases. Trimming cost V 6 bases and J 3 bases, with 12 bases left between them. Germline V gene sequence: CDR1 MDHEN, CDR2 SYDVKM. The CDR3 extends over 14 amino acids. The CDR3 sequence is CASRTQGIYNEQFF. CDR3 nucleotide sequence: TGTGCCAGCAGAACACAGGGAATCTACAATGAGCAGTTCTTC.

The chain is built from TRBV28 and TRBJ2-5, with no clear D. CDR1 and CDR2 (germline): MDHEN, SYDVKM. V lost 1 base to trimming and J lost 2 bases, with 5 bases between them. This CDR3 region has 13 residues. This CDR3 reads CASSLLSQETQYF. CDR3 nucleotides: TGTGCCAGCAGTTTATTGAGTCAAGAGACCCAGTACTTC.

The rearrangement uses TRBV21-1 and TRBJ2-3; TRBD1, as called in the table, went unchecked against the DNA. TRBV21-1 has pseudogene status. CDR3 length equals 16 residues. CDR3 coding DNA: TGTGCCAGCAGCAAATATAGGGGACAGGCCCCTCATACGCAGTATTTT. Its protein product is CASSKYRGQAPHTQYF.

The rearrangement joins TRBV6-5 to TRBJ2-1; 7 nucleotides match TRBD2. CDR1 and CDR2 (germline): MNHEY, SVGAGI. The J segment lost 8 bases and the V segment lost 4 bases, leaving 11 bases of the junction unmatched. This CDR3 region has 15 residues. The DNA for the CDR3 is TGTGCCAGCAGTTCTCGGGACGGGGGGTTCGATGAGCAGTTCTTC. Its protein is CASSSRDGGFDEQFF.

This CDR3 reads CASSLDLGYGRGLFF. In nucleotides, the CDR3 is TGTGCCAGCAGCTTAGATCTCGGGTATGGGAGGGGACTGTTTTTT. This chain uses TRBV11-2 with TRBJ1-4; a weak D match, TRBD1 (5 bases). Germline-derived CDR1 and CDR2 are SGHAT and FQNNGV. Trimming left V 0 bases short and J 13 bases short, with 18 bases between. This CDR3 region has 15 residues. The full variable domain, in which reference TRBV11-2 and TRBJ1-4 provide the parts outside the CDR3, is EAGVAQSPRYKIIEKRQSVAFWCNPISGHATLYWYQQILGQGPKLLIQFQNNGVVDDSQLPKDRFSAERLKGVDSTLKIQPAKLEDSAVYLCASSLDLGYGRGLFFGSGTQLSVL.

V usage is TRBV9 and J usage is TRBJ1-4, with 9 bases that match TRBD1. CDR1 is SGDLS, CDR2 YYNGEE, per germline. CDR3 length: 14 residues. V lost 6 bases and J lost 7; bases outside the gene matches: 7. The CDR3 sequence: CASTPTGGSEKLFF. CDR3 coding DNA: TGTGCCAGCACCCCAACAGGGGGCTCTGAAAAACTGTTTTTT.

The chain joins TRBV5-1 to TRBJ1-5; D gene uncertain. V lost 2 bases and J 5 bases, leaving 8 bases between the germline ends. This CDR3 spans 13 amino acids. Per the germline V gene, CDR1 is SGHRS and CDR2 is YFSETQ. The CDR3 spells CASSFGEDQPQHF. In DNA, the CDR3 is TGCGCCAGCAGCTTCGGTGAAGATCAGCCCCAGCATTTT. Combining the CDR3 with reference TRBV5-1 and TRBJ1-5 gives the whole variable domain KAGVTQTPRYLIKTRGQQVTLSCSPISGHRSVSWYQQTPGQGLQFLFEYFSETQRNKGNFPGRFSGRQFSNSRSEMNVSTLELGDSALYLCASSFGEDQPQHFGDGTRLSIL.

This sequence joins TRBV5-1 and TRBJ1-1; TRBD1 matches at 7 bases. This CDR3 has 14 residues. Germline CDR1 reads SGHRS; CDR2 reads YFSETQ. Trimming cost V 5 bases and J 3 bases; bases outside gene matches: 7. Written as DNA, the CDR3 is TGCGCCAGCAGGAGAGGGGGCGACGACACTGAAGCTTTCTTT. It is translated as CASRRGGDDTEAFF.

The chain links TRBV2 to TRBJ2-2; 7 bases match TRBD2. The V gene's germline CDR1 is SNHLY and CDR2 FYNNEI. The CDR3 length is 15 residues. J lost 5 bases, V lost 6 bases, and 9 bases had no gene match. CDR3 in amino acids: CASRQAGEGTGELFF. CDR3 coding DNA: TGTGCCAGCAGGCAGGCGGGGGAAGGGACCGGGGAGCTGTTTTTT. The variable domain in full, with the rest retrieved from reference TRBV2 and TRBJ2-2, is EPEVTQTPSHQVTQMGQEVILRCVPISNHLYFYWYRQILGQKVEFLVSFYNNEISEKSEIFDDQFSVERPDGSNFTLKIRSTKLEDSAMYFCASRQAGEGTGELFFGEGSRLTVL.

This chain uses TRBV19 with TRBJ2-1, with 11 bases fitting TRBD2. Germline V gene sequence: CDR1 LNHDA, CDR2 SQIVND (reference sequence). This CDR3 contains 15 residues. The ends lost 6 bases at V and 7 bases at J; junction bases unmatched: 8. The CDR3 region is CASRNRTSGLNEQFF. CDR3 nucleotides: TGTGCCAGTAGAAATAGGACTAGCGGGTTGAATGAGCAGTTCTTC.

The chain links TRBV6-2 or TRBV6-3 to TRBJ2-1, with TRBD2 identical over 11 bases. Germline V gives CDR1 MNHEY, CDR2 SVGEGT. The CDR3 extends over 16 amino acids. J gave up 10 bases and V 2 bases, and 10 bases lay outside the gene matches. The CDR3, as DNA: TGTGCCAGCAGTTACCCCCTAGCGGGGGGCGGACCCGAGCAGTTCTTC. This translates into CASSYPLAGGGPEQFF.

The chain combines TRBV7-2 with TRBJ1-5; D is possibly TRBD1 (6 bases). CDR1 SGHTA and CDR2 FQGNSA come from the germline V gene. CDR3 length equals 15 residues. V was trimmed by 5 bases and J by 0 bases, leaving 11 bases between them. The CDR3 coding sequence is TGTGCCAGCAGCCCAGAGGGACATAGCAATCAGCCCCAGCATTTT. This encodes CASSPEGHSNQPQHF. The full variable domain, rest sourced from reference TRBV7-2 and TRBJ1-5, is GAGVSQSPSNKVTEKGKDVELRCDPISGHTALYWYRQSLGQGLEFLIYFQGNSAPDKSGLPSDRFSAERTGGSVSTLTIQRTQQEDSAVYLCASSPEGHSNQPQHFGDGTRLSIL.

This chain joins TRBV5-1 and TRBJ2-2, with no clear D. The CDR3 has 14 amino acids. Trimming shortened V by 1 base and J by 5 bases, and 9 bases separated the two germline ends. Germline V lookup: CDR1 SGHRS, CDR2 YFSETQ. The CDR3 DNA reads as TGCGCCAGCAGCTTGAGCTCGTCTACCGGGGAGCTGTTTTTT. Its protein product is CASSLSSSTGELFF. Drawing the rest from reference TRBV5-1 and TRBJ2-2, the complete variable domain is KAGVTQTPRYLIKTRGQQVTLSCSPISGHRSVSWYQQTPGQGLQFLFEYFSETQRNKGNFPGRFSGRQFSNSRSEMNVSTLELGDSALYLCASSLSSSTGELFFGEGSRLTVL.